This is a list of T cell receptor beta chains from one sample in a study of T cells in Graves' hyperthyroidism and ophthalmopathy. TCRdb reprocessed the multiplex PCR reads with MiXCR, giving one entry per CDR3 protein. The profile shows over 250,000 distinct CDR3 sequences, about 25% of them singletons. Sequenced input: blood. Receptors were obtained from a middle-aged man with Graves' hyperthyroidism that later progressed to Graves' ophthalmopathy. Both conserved end residues are part of each CDR3. The D gene is left open where the match is weak. Size is stated for part of the rows, as once, few or many counts, or as a class when the clone is expanded.

v_gene: TRBV6-2/TRBV6-3
d_gene: NA
j_gene: TRBJ1-1
abundance: NA
CDR3nt: TGTGCCAGCAGTTACTCGTTCATGAACACTGAAGCTTTCTTT
CDR3aa: CASSYSFMNTEAFF

v_gene: TRBV30
d_gene: NA
j_gene: TRBJ2-2
abundance: NA
CDR3nt: TGTGCCTGGAGTAGGGTTACCGGGGAGCTGTTTTTT
CDR3aa: CAWSRVTGELFF

v_gene: TRBV12-3/TRBV12-4
d_gene: TRBD1
j_gene: TRBJ1-1
abundance: many
CDR3nt: TGTGCCAGCACCCGACAGGGGGTAGGGAACACTGAAGCTTTCTTT
CDR3aa: CASTRQGVGNTEAFF

v_gene: TRBV20-1
d_gene: TRBD2
j_gene: TRBJ2-7
abundance: NA
CDR3nt: TGCAGTGCTAGCGGTCACGAGCCAGCGGGGGAGCGGGGGGGGGCCTACGAGCAGTACTTC
CDR3aa: CSASGHEPAGERGGAYEQYF

v_gene: TRBV6-1
d_gene: NA
j_gene: TRBJ2-3
abundance: few
CDR3nt: TGTGCCAGCAATGGGATTTTGACTAGGCAACATCGCACAGATACGCAGTATTTT
CDR3aa: CASNGILTRQHRTDTQYF

v_gene: TRBV29-1
d_gene: NA
j_gene: TRBJ2-5
abundance: many
CDR3nt: TGCAGCGTTGATGGTCAGGCCCTGGGAGAGACCCAGTACTTC
CDR3aa: CSVDGQALGETQYF

v_gene: TRBV12-3/TRBV12-4
d_gene: NA
j_gene: TRBJ1-1
abundance: NA
CDR3nt: TGTGCCAGCAGACAGGTCTCCCTCATGAACACTGAAGCTTTCTTT
CDR3aa: CASRQVSLMNTEAFF

v_gene: TRBV30
d_gene: TRBD1
j_gene: TRBJ1-1
abundance: NA
CDR3nt: TGTGCCTGGAGTGTACTCGGGACAGGGGTTGAAGCTTTCTTT
CDR3aa: CAWSVLGTGVEAFF

v_gene: TRBV4-1
d_gene: NA
j_gene: TRBJ1-2
abundance: many
CDR3nt: TGCGCCAGCAGCCAAGTCTTCAGGGAGGTCTATGGCTACACCTTC
CDR3aa: CASSQVFREVYGYTF

v_gene: TRBV2
d_gene: NA
j_gene: TRBJ1-2
abundance: NA
CDR3nt: TGTGCCAGCAGTGAGGCCACCGGGTTAAACTATGGCTACACCTTC
CDR3aa: CASSEATGLNYGYTF

v_gene: TRBV6-1
d_gene: TRBD1
j_gene: TRBJ2-7
abundance: many
CDR3nt: TGTGCCAGCCGGATCCGGACAGGGGCCTACGAGCAGTACTTC
CDR3aa: CASRIRTGAYEQYF

v_gene: TRBV7-9
d_gene: NA
j_gene: TRBJ1-5
abundance: many
CDR3nt: TGTGCCAGCAGCTTAGCGCCGTTAGGCACTAGCAATCAGCCCCAGCATTTT
CDR3aa: CASSLAPLGTSNQPQHF

v_gene: TRBV11-2
d_gene: NA
j_gene: TRBJ1-2
abundance: NA
CDR3nt: TGTGCCAGCAGCTTGTCGGACGGGAGCTATGGCTACACCTTC
CDR3aa: CASSLSDGSYGYTF

v_gene: TRBV6-5
d_gene: NA
j_gene: TRBJ2-5
abundance: many
CDR3nt: TGTGCCAGCAGTTATCGTCCTCAACAAGAGACCCAGTACTTC
CDR3aa: CASSYRPQQETQYF

v_gene: TRBV6-1
d_gene: TRBD1
j_gene: TRBJ2-7
abundance: NA
CDR3nt: TGTGCCAGCAGTGGTATCAGGGGGCGCGAGCAGTACTTC
CDR3aa: CASSGIRGREQYF

v_gene: TRBV7-2
d_gene: TRBD2
j_gene: TRBJ2-7
abundance: many
CDR3nt: TGTGCCAGCAGCTTGGGACTAGCGGAAACCTACGAGCAGTACTTC
CDR3aa: CASSLGLAETYEQYF

v_gene: TRBV7-9
d_gene: NA
j_gene: TRBJ1-1
abundance: NA
CDR3nt: NA
CDR3aa: CASSLVGPGTEAFF

v_gene: TRBV7-6
d_gene: NA
j_gene: TRBJ1-5
abundance: many
CDR3nt: TGTGCCAGCAGCCGTGACAGCTACAATCAGCCCCAGCATTTT
CDR3aa: CASSRDSYNQPQHF

v_gene: TRBV6-1
d_gene: NA
j_gene: TRBJ1-6
abundance: many
CDR3nt: TGTGCCAGCAGTGAAACTATTAGGGATTGGGGGTATAATTCACCCCTCCACTTT
CDR3aa: CASSETIRDWGYNSPLHF

v_gene: TRBV4-1
d_gene: NA
j_gene: TRBJ2-6
abundance: few
CDR3nt: TGCGCCAGCAGCCAAGCAGACTCTGGGGCCAACGTCCTGACTTTC
CDR3aa: CASSQADSGANVLTF

v_gene: TRBV6-1
d_gene: NA
j_gene: TRBJ1-5
abundance: many
CDR3nt: TGTGCCAGCAGTAGAGACAGAATCAATCAGCCCCAGCATTTT
CDR3aa: CASSRDRINQPQHF

v_gene: TRBV20-1
d_gene: TRBD1
j_gene: TRBJ2-7
abundance: NA
CDR3nt: TGCAGTGCTACTTCGACAGGGCGGGACGAGCAGTACTTC
CDR3aa: CSATSTGRDEQYF

v_gene: TRBV6-5
d_gene: NA
j_gene: TRBJ2-5
abundance: NA
CDR3nt: TGTGCCAGCAGTTACCTCGTAAGGGCGAACCAAGAGACCCAGTACTTC
CDR3aa: CASSYLVRANQETQYF

v_gene: TRBV28
d_gene: NA
j_gene: TRBJ1-5
abundance: many
CDR3nt: TGTGCCAGCAGTTATTGGGGCGACAATCAGCCCCAGCATTTT
CDR3aa: CASSYWGDNQPQHF

v_gene: TRBV20-1
d_gene: TRBD2
j_gene: TRBJ2-7
abundance: few
CDR3nt: TGCAGTGCTCCGGGGGTAGCGGGGACCTACGAGCAGTACTTC
CDR3aa: CSAPGVAGTYEQYF

v_gene: TRBV12-3/TRBV12-4
d_gene: NA
j_gene: TRBJ1-2
abundance: many
CDR3nt: TGTGCCAGCAGTTTAGGCGGGATCGGCCTGGAAGGTGGCTACACCTTC
CDR3aa: CASSLGGIGLEGGYTF

v_gene: TRBV10-1
d_gene: NA
j_gene: TRBJ1-1
abundance: many
CDR3nt: TGCGCCAGCAGTGAGAGTCCGGAAAGCACTGAAGCTTTCTTT
CDR3aa: CASSESPESTEAFF

v_gene: TRBV20-1
d_gene: NA
j_gene: TRBJ2-2
abundance: many
CDR3nt: TGCAGTGCTAGCAGCCTTGCGGAGACCGGGGAGCTGTTTTTT
CDR3aa: CSASSLAETGELFF

v_gene: TRBV6-1
d_gene: NA
j_gene: TRBJ2-7
abundance: NA
CDR3nt: TGTGCCAGCAACGATGGAGGGTACGGCGAGCAGTACTTC
CDR3aa: CASNDGGYGEQYF

v_gene: TRBV6-2/TRBV6-3
d_gene: TRBD2
j_gene: TRBJ2-7
abundance: few
CDR3nt: TGTGCCAGCAGTTACTCGAGAGGCGGGAGGCCTTCATTC
CDR3aa: CASSYSRGGRPSF

v_gene: TRBV6-5
d_gene: TRBD1
j_gene: TRBJ2-1
abundance: NA
CDR3nt: TGTGCCAGCAGTTACACCCGGGACAGGGAGCAGTTCTTC
CDR3aa: CASSYTRDREQFF

v_gene: TRBV12-3/TRBV12-4
d_gene: NA
j_gene: TRBJ2-7
abundance: many
CDR3nt: TGTGCCAGCAAACCAGGACGCCCGAGCCGCGAGCAGTACTTC
CDR3aa: CASKPGRPSREQYF

v_gene: TRBV28
d_gene: NA
j_gene: TRBJ2-5
abundance: many
CDR3nt: TGTGCCAGCAGTTTATGGGACATTCAAGAGACCCAGTACTTC
CDR3aa: CASSLWDIQETQYF

v_gene: TRBV5-1
d_gene: NA
j_gene: TRBJ1-2
abundance: many
CDR3nt: TGCGCCAGCAGCGAGGACACAAACTATGGCTACACCTTC
CDR3aa: CASSEDTNYGYTF

v_gene: TRBV11-3
d_gene: NA
j_gene: TRBJ2-5
abundance: NA
CDR3nt: TGTGCCAGCAGCCTAGGCCCTTTTTTGGAGACCCAGTACTTC
CDR3aa: CASSLGPFLETQYF

v_gene: TRBV20-1
d_gene: NA
j_gene: TRBJ1-5
abundance: NA
CDR3nt: TGCAGTGCTAGAGAATTTCAGGGGCAGCCCCAGCATTTT
CDR3aa: CSAREFQGQPQHF

v_gene: TRBV5-1
d_gene: NA
j_gene: TRBJ1-1
abundance: many
CDR3nt: TGCGCCAGCAGCTTGGATGGGGGCACTGAAGCTTTCTTT
CDR3aa: CASSLDGGTEAFF

v_gene: TRBV6-1
d_gene: TRBD1
j_gene: TRBJ1-5
abundance: many
CDR3nt: TGTGCCAGCAGTCCTTTGCTCGGACAGGGCCATAACCAGCATTTT
CDR3aa: CASSPLLGQGHNQHF

v_gene: TRBV6-5
d_gene: NA
j_gene: TRBJ1-3
abundance: once
CDR3nt: TGTGCCAGCAGTTCTGGGACTGGAAACACCATATATTTT
CDR3aa: CASSSGTGNTIYF

v_gene: TRBV15
d_gene: NA
j_gene: TRBJ2-2
abundance: many
CDR3nt: TGTGCCACCAGCAGAGGATCTAGCCGGGCCGGGGAGCTGTTTTTT
CDR3aa: CATSRGSSRAGELFF

v_gene: TRBV11-1
d_gene: NA
j_gene: TRBJ1-1
abundance: NA
CDR3nt: TGTGCCAGCAGCCAAAAAGGGAGGAATTTTAAGGACACTGAAGCTTTCTTT
CDR3aa: CASSQKGRNFKDTEAFF

v_gene: TRBV30
d_gene: TRBD1
j_gene: TRBJ1-1
abundance: many
CDR3nt: TGTGCCTGGAGTTCGGGACAGGGACAACGAGCTTTCTTT
CDR3aa: CAWSSGQGQRAFF

v_gene: TRBV11-2
d_gene: TRBD2
j_gene: TRBJ2-3
abundance: many
CDR3nt: TGTGCCAGCAGCTTACTCCCTAGCGGGGGGGCAGATACGCAGTATTTT
CDR3aa: CASSLLPSGGADTQYF

v_gene: TRBV2
d_gene: TRBD1
j_gene: TRBJ1-5
abundance: many
CDR3nt: TGTGCCAGCAGTGCAGGGGGACGGGGTTATAGCAATCAGCCCCAGCATTTT
CDR3aa: CASSAGGRGYSNQPQHF

v_gene: TRBV10-3
d_gene: TRBD2
j_gene: TRBJ2-7
abundance: many
CDR3nt: TGTGCCACGGGCCCCGGGACTAGCGTTTACGAGCAGTACTTC
CDR3aa: CATGPGTSVYEQYF

v_gene: TRBV12-3/TRBV12-4
d_gene: TRBD1
j_gene: TRBJ1-5
abundance: many
CDR3nt: TGTGCCAGCAGAATACAGGGGTTCTTGCATTTT
CDR3aa: CASRIQGFLHF

v_gene: TRBV10-1
d_gene: NA
j_gene: TRBJ2-2
abundance: many
CDR3nt: TGCGCCGGTCCCTGGGAGCTGTTTTTT
CDR3aa: CAGPWELFF

v_gene: TRBV7-6
d_gene: TRBD2
j_gene: TRBJ2-7
abundance: once
CDR3nt: TGTGCCAGCAGCTTAGCCCCGGGGGGGAACTACGAGCAGTACTTC
CDR3aa: CASSLAPGGNYEQYF

v_gene: TRBV5-1
d_gene: NA
j_gene: TRBJ1-3
abundance: NA
CDR3nt: TGCGCCAGCAGCTTGGACGGGTACAGTACTGGAAACACCATATATTTT
CDR3aa: CASSLDGYSTGNTIYF

v_gene: TRBV27
d_gene: TRBD1
j_gene: TRBJ1-2
abundance: few
CDR3nt: TGTGCCAGCAGCCCTGAAGCCGGGACAGGGGGATCTAACTATGGCTACACCTTC
CDR3aa: CASSPEAGTGGSNYGYTF

v_gene: TRBV4-3
d_gene: NA
j_gene: TRBJ1-1
abundance: few
CDR3nt: TGCGCCAGCAGCCAAGGGGGACGGGGGGGGACTGAAGCTTTCTTT
CDR3aa: CASSQGGRGGTEAFF

v_gene: TRBV6-1
d_gene: NA
j_gene: TRBJ2-7
abundance: many
CDR3nt: TGTGCCAGCAGTGAAAGGACAGGGTTTGCTAGCGGGGCCAGGGGAGAGCAGTACTTC
CDR3aa: CASSERTGFASGARGEQYF

v_gene: TRBV14
d_gene: NA
j_gene: TRBJ2-5
abundance: many
CDR3nt: TGTGCCAGCAGCCACCAAGGGGGTGAAACCCAGTACTTC
CDR3aa: CASSHQGGETQYF

v_gene: TRBV9
d_gene: NA
j_gene: TRBJ2-2
abundance: NA
CDR3nt: TGTGCCAGCAGCGTAGGGTGGCAGGGGAGTAGCACCGGGGAGCTGTTTTTT
CDR3aa: CASSVGWQGSSTGELFF

v_gene: TRBV20-1
d_gene: NA
j_gene: TRBJ2-2
abundance: once
CDR3nt: TGCAGTGCTAGAGATTATAGCGGAGCGAACACCGGGGAGCTGTTTTTT
CDR3aa: CSARDYSGANTGELFF